These 19 T cell receptor beta chains were sequenced from one sample in a study of CD8+ T cells in alopecia areata. The treatment was: oral pan-JAK inhibitor, 5-10 mg twice daily. RNA was isolated and reverse transcribed to cDNA, the sequencing template. TCRdb keeps only in-frame clones here, not all; method: immunoSEQ multiplex PCR. The table records approximately 280,000 clones, about 62% of them present only once. Sample: CD4+ T cells sorted from blood, taken at week 24, from a patient treated with tofacitinib. The source of these receptors is a human donor with alopecia areata.

The gene calls are TRBV2 and TRBJ1-2; D remains unclear. Germline assignment: CDR1 SNHLY and CDR2 FYNNEI. The CDR3 extends over 13 amino acids. Trimming pared 6 bases from V and 2 bases from J, leaving 10 bases between. The CDR3 here is CASSRTQNYGYTF. The DNA for the CDR3 is TGTGCCAGCAGCCGGACGCAAAACTATGGCTACACCTTC.

V gene TRBV19 combines with J gene TRBJ1-5; a weak D match, TRBD1 (5 bases). Trimming left V 7 bases short and J 3 bases short, with 13 bases between. The CDR3 has 14 residues. Germline CDR1 and CDR2: LNHDA and SQIVND (reference sequence). The CDR3 loop reads CASIQRGTNQPQHF. CDR3 coding DNA: TGTGCCAGTATTCAGAGGGGTACCAATCAGCCCCAGCATTTT.

V and J are TRBV30 and TRBJ2-7, with TRBD2 matching 13 bases. Germline trimming cut 0 bases from V and 2 bases from J; bases unmatched to any gene: 4. The CDR3 has 16 amino acids. Germline CDR1 is GTSNPN and CDR2 is SVGIG (reference sequence). Written as DNA, the CDR3 is TGTGCCTGGAGTGTGGGAACTAGCGGGGGGGCCTACGAGCAGTACTTC. This gives the protein CAWSVGTSGGAYEQYF.

The V and J genes are TRBV4-1 and TRBJ1-5, with TRBD1 matching over 10 bases. Germline-derived CDR1 and CDR2 are MGHRA and YSYEKL. This CDR3 is 19 amino acids long. V gave up 0 bases and J gave up 0 bases; unmatched junction bases: 8. The CDR3 nucleotides read TGCGCCAGCAGCCAAGATCCCCGGGACAGGGGTGGTAGCAATCAGCCCCAGCATTTT. Residues: CASSQDPRDRGGSNQPQHF.

This chain links TRBV5-6 with TRBJ2-2; 7 positions match TRBD1. The CDR3 totals 15 residues. V shed 4 bases and J 4 bases; nucleotides not matched to a gene: 7. Germline CDR1 is SGHDT and CDR2 is YYEEEE. CDR3 loop: CASSPRQGVTGELFF. CDR3 coding DNA: TGTGCCAGCAGCCCAAGACAGGGCGTCACCGGGGAGCTGTTTTTT.

This chain links TRBV6-6 with TRBJ1-1; D not certain. Trimming left V 4 bases short and J 0 bases short, with 12 bases between. There are 15 residues in the CDR3. Germline loops: CDR1 MNHNY, CDR2 SVGAGI (reference sequence). Here the CDR3 reads CASSLGGGLNTEAFF. CDR3 nucleotide sequence: TGTGCCAGCAGTTTAGGAGGAGGGTTGAACACTGAAGCTTTCTTT.

A remark on this clone: Other DNA sequences in the same sample also yield this CDR3. V usage is TRBV5-4 and J usage is TRBJ2-5; TRBD2 matches 10 bases. CDR1 is SGHNT and CDR2 is YYREEE in the germline V gene (reference sequence). CDR3 length: 14 residues. V shed 1 base, J shed 4 bases, and the junction held 1 base outside the gene matches. The CDR3 loop is CASSLSGGGETQYF. CDR3 DNA sequence: TGTGCCAGCAGCTTGAGCGGGGGGGGAGAGACCCAGTACTTC.

This clone was counted between two and nine times. The chain carries TRBV19 and TRBJ2-3, with D maybe TRBD1 (6 bases). Germline CDR1 LNHDA, CDR2 SQIVND (reference sequence). Trimming pared 7 bases from V and 5 bases from J, leaving 19 bases between. The CDR3 loop spans 15 amino acids. CDR3 sequence: CASTPMGARQDTQYF. CDR3 DNA sequence: TGTGCCAGTACCCCAATGGGGGCGCGGCAAGATACGCAGTATTTT. The whole variable domain, filled in from reference TRBV19 and TRBJ2-3, reads DGGITQSPKYLFRKEGQNVTLSCEQNLNHDAMYWYRQDPGQGLRLIYYSQIVNDFQKGDIAEGYSVSREKKESFPLTVTSAQKNPTAFYLCASTPMGARQDTQYFGPGTRLTVL.

This clone was counted a single time. This chain connects TRBV6-1 to TRBJ2-1, with D perhaps TRBD1 or TRBD2 (5 bases each). The CDR3 covers 16 residues. Germline loops: CDR1 MNHNS, CDR2 SASEGT. Trimming stripped 1 base from V and 4 bases from J, with 14 bases between. The CDR3 DNA sequence: TGTGCCAGCAGTGAAGAACCTAGTTGGGGGTACAATGAGCAGTTCTTC. Its protein product is CASSEEPSWGYNEQFF.

The rearrangement links TRBV4-2 to TRBJ1-4; maybe TRBD1 (6 bases). V lost 3 bases and J lost 5, with 19 bases in between. This CDR3 comprises 17 residues. Germline V gives CDR1 LGHNA, CDR2 YNFKEQ. The CDR3 DNA follows: TGTGCCAGCAGCCAGGATACCAGGACAGCCAAGAATGAAAAACTGTTTTTT. Translation: CASSQDTRTAKNEKLFF.

The V gene is TRBV23-1, the J gene TRBJ2-1; TRBD1 or TRBD2 may be the D gene (5 bases each). Being an ORF, TRBV23-1 has a function that is uncertain. Trimming removed 6 bases from V and 6 bases from J, with 30 bases in between. The CDR3 has 19 residues. The CDR3 here is CASSHKMTVWVPEVNEQFF. CDR3 nucleotides: TGCGCCAGCAGCCACAAGATGACAGTGTGGGTACCGGAGGTCAATGAGCAGTTCTTC.

This clone occurred once. The chain employs TRBV5-1 and TRBJ2-5; tentatively, D is TRBD1 (6 bases). CDR1 and CDR2 from the germline V gene are SGHRS and YFSETQ. V shed 3 bases and J shed 3 bases, with 9 bases lying between them. The CDR3 sequence is 13 residues long. The CDR3 sequence is CASSWAGEETQYF. The CDR3 DNA sequence: TGCGCCAGCAGCTGGGCAGGGGAAGAGACCCAGTACTTC.

V usage is TRBV4-1 and J usage is TRBJ2-2; D not certain. In germline, CDR1 is MGHRA, CDR2 YSYEKL. V lost 4 bases and J lost 2, with 11 bases in between. The CDR3 length is 15 residues. The CDR3 is CASSRSSLNTGELFF. CDR3 sequence (DNA): TGCGCCAGCAGCCGGTCCTCGCTAAACACCGGGGAGCTGTTTTTT.

This clone occurred a few times. Here the CDR3 DNA reads TGTGCCAGCAGCTCTCCGGACAGGGCGCTTGGCTACACCTTC. Translating it yields CASSSPDRALGYTF. The J gene is TRBJ1-2, the V gene TRBV7-9, with 8 bases identical to TRBD1. V lost 4 bases and J lost 7; bases outside the gene matches: 8. Germline CDR1 is SEHNR and CDR2 is FQNEAQ (reference sequence). The CDR3 length is 14 residues.

This clone was observed a handful of times. The junction shows a germline mismatch at one end, possibly a read error. Different DNA sequences within this sample yield the same CDR3. The J gene is TRBJ2-3, the V gene TRBV5-1; D gene unclear. Germline V gives CDR1 SGHRS, CDR2 YFSETQ. CDR3 length: 15 amino acids. The CDR3 reads CASSLDGTSTDTQYF. The CDR3 nucleotides read TGTGCCAGCAGCTTGGACGGCACGAGCACAGATACGCAGTATTTT. The full variable domain, its missing parts supplied by reference TRBV5-1 and TRBJ2-3, is KAGVTQTPRYLIKTRGQQVTLSCSPISGHRSVSWYQQTPGQGLQFLFEYFSETQRNKGNFPGRFSGRQFSNSRSEMNVSTLELGDSALYLCASSLDGTSTDTQYFGPGTRLTVL.

The V gene is TRBV25-1, the J gene TRBJ2-3, with unresolved D. This CDR3 region has 14 residues. Germline V gene data show CDR1 as MGHDK and CDR2 as SYGVNS. The V end was cut by 6 bases, the J end by 4 bases, with 14 bases between. CDR3 nucleotide sequence: TGTGCCAGCAGAGCCTCGAGGACGGCAGATACGCAGTATTTT. Protein: CASRASRTADTQYF.

J is TRBJ2-3 and V is TRBV30; D is uncertain. The CDR3 has 13 residues. V dropped 5 bases and J dropped 4 bases, with 13 bases sitting between them. The germline gives CDR1 GTSNPN, CDR2 SVGIG (reference sequence). The CDR3 DNA reads as TGTGCCTGGGATACGGACCGGGCAGATACGCAGTATTTT. Protein: CAWDTDRADTQYF.

CDR3 protein: CASSLWWRQGAHNEQFF. CDR3 sequence (DNA): TGTGCCAGCAGTTTATGGTGGAGGCAGGGGGCCCACAATGAGCAGTTCTTC. The chain couples TRBV27 to TRBJ2-1, with 8 bases that match TRBD1. Unmatched junction bases numbered 10, after V lost 1 base and J lost 5 bases. The CDR3 consists of 17 residues. Germline loops: CDR1 MNHEY, CDR2 SMNVEV (reference sequence).

The rearrangement joins TRBV15 to TRBJ2-4; 8 bases align to TRBD1. The germline V gene encodes CDR1 LNHNV and CDR2 YYDKDF (reference sequence). The CDR3 has 14 amino acids. V dropped 0 bases and J dropped 8; count of bases not matched to a gene: 3. CDR3 coding DNA: TGTGCCACCAGCAGAGAAACAGGGGGATACATTCAGTACTTC. Its translation is CATSRETGGYIQYF.